The source of this TCR beta chain is a study of T cell responses to AZD1222 COVID-19 vaccine (dated by TCRdb to the early 2020s). Regarding the complete study: AZD1222 recipients whose second dose came at about 4 weeks and those whose second dose came at about 12 weeks were combined into one group, since spike-specific TCR depth and breadth did not differ between the two schedules. Trial participants were enrolled into age subgroups of 18-55, 56-69 and 70-plus years, which contained about 150, 28 and 57 TCR-sequenced participants, respectively. TCR sequencing was performed for some 250 trial participants, of whom 207 were given two doses of AZD1222 and around 26 were given two doses of MenACWY control vaccine.

Worth noting for this clone: The clone's antigen remains unknown. No base qualities exist here, and no much larger clone lies one base off it.

Broader findings and caveats from the paper: Conclusions about previously exposed vaccinees were limited because only six AZD1222 recipients were SARS-CoV-2 seropositive at baseline. Most participants were white British and females outnumbered males, and the authors suggested that clonal diversity may have been underestimated. After two AZD1222 doses, spike-specific TCR breadth and depth were significantly higher than at day 0 and than in MenACWY recipients. Vaccine-associated CD4 TCRs spanned the whole spike protein, with dominant responses in regions 160-218 and 743-854. Reportedly, close to half of the unique spike-specific TCRs recognized epitopes lying outside the regions that are mutated in the B.1.351 and B.1.1.7 variants. The 56-69-year group was small, and its depth increase did not reach significance, likely because of low power. Because no day 14 peak-response samples were available, repertoires were characterized only after the peak T cell response.

The CDR3 regions of human TCRbeta chains were analyzed by immunosequencing. Under the source paper's analysis protocol: Repertoire TCRs were checked for matches against a reference library of SARS-CoV-2-specific TCRs that had been generated using the MIRA antigen-specificity platform. Breadth was defined as the fraction of unique TCRs that were SARS-CoV-2-associated, and depth was defined as the fraction of total T cells that were SARS-CoV-2-associated. Each spike-specific TCR was assigned to its reactive spike region and to a CD4 or CD8 class using the MIRA data. Log10-transformed breadth and depth values were compared by one-way ANOVA with Sidak's multiple comparisons tests. The immuneACCESS repertoire file appears here via TCRdb, limited to in-frame rearrangements. These files lack a portion of the clones; in checked studies, under half of the deficit traces to unresolved V genes, and the cause of the others is not known. V, J and clone size are those of that table, while D and trimming were read from the DNA. A total of some 130,000 clones appear in this sample, approximately 90% of them only once. The ten biggest clones cover 5% to 6.5% of the sample.

Trimming at the junction amounts to 5 bases on V and 0 bases on J, and the germline ends lie 8 bases apart. The CDR3 numbers 14 residues from cysteine through phenylalanine. Just the 42-base CDR3 DNA is kept, in frame starting at base 1. Taken from the germline V gene (reference sequence), the CDR1 and CDR2 loops are MNHEY and SMNVEV. The sample's time point label, in plain terms: baseline before first vaccination. Vaccinee samples came from UK trials COV001 and COV002, including a single-blind randomized controlled phase 2/3 trial of AZD1222 (ChAdOx1 nCoV-19) in healthy adults. Trial participant PBMC samples were collected at day 0 and day 28 after the second dose for TCRbeta chain sequencing.

Recombination joined TRBV27 with TRBJ1-5; no confident D gene assignment can be made. The origin of this receptor is an adult in good health. This specimen was peripheral blood, taken on day 0 of AZD1222 vaccination. Here the CDR3 is given as CASSGSGSNQPQHF. At the DNA level, the sequence is TGTGCCAGCAGTGGGAGCGGTAGCAATCAGCCCCAGCATTTT.